The 20 T cell receptor beta chains listed next were all sequenced from one sample in a study of cytomegalovirus exposure and HLA in healthy donors (dated by TCRdb to about 2017). Libraries came from the immunoSEQ multiplex PCR assay. Drawn from immuneACCESS, this table holds only the in-frame rearrangements with V and J called that TCRdb kept. Clones are partly lost; checked studies trace under half to an unresolved V gene and leave the rest unexplained. Here the sample has 150,000 to 180,000 clones; 80% to 90% occur a single time. The ten largest clones take up about 20% of the sample. The specimen was PBMCs. The receptors come from a young man in good health and CMV-seropositive.

This chain joins TRBV6-5 and TRBJ1-1; D unresolved. The length of the CDR3 is 14 residues. Germline V lookup: CDR1 MNHEY, CDR2 SVGAGI. V lost 8 bases and J 4 bases, leaving 17 bases between the germline ends. The CDR3: CASRSDRGSTEAFF. The CDR3 DNA follows: TGTGCCAGCCGAAGTGACCGGGGAAGCACTGAAGCTTTCTTT.

This clone was recorded only once. V usage is TRBV4-1 and J usage is TRBJ2-1; 12 bases line up with TRBD2. J gave up 5 bases and V 2 bases, and 4 bases lay outside the gene matches. The CDR3 is made up of 16 amino acids. In germline, CDR1 is MGHRA, CDR2 YSYEKL. The CDR3 DNA reads TGCGCCAGCAGCCAACCGCTAGCGGGGGGGAACAATGAGCAGTTCTTC. Protein sequence: CASSQPLAGGNNEQFF.

This chain links TRBV5-1 with TRBJ2-5, with TRBD1 identical over 7 bases. The CDR3 totals 13 residues. Germline-derived CDR1 and CDR2 are SGHRS and YFSETQ. V trimming: 4 bases; J trimming: 2 bases; junction bases outside the gene matches: 2. The CDR3 loop is CASSPGQQETQYF. DNA of the CDR3: TGCGCCAGCAGCCCGGGACAGCAAGAGACCCAGTACTTC.

CDR3 nucleotides: TGTGCCAGCAGTGAAGTGGTACAGCAATACGAGCAGTACTTC. It encodes CASSEVVQQYEQYF. The chain carries TRBV6-1 and TRBJ2-7; D ambiguous. The ends were cut back, 1 base at V and 4 bases at J, with 11 bases in the middle. CDR1 is MNHNS and CDR2 is SASEGT in the germline V gene. The CDR3 length is 14 residues.

CDR3 region: CASSLAERSHEQYF. The CDR3 DNA reads TGTGCCAGCAGCTTAGCCGAGCGGTCTCACGAGCAGTACTTC. This chain links TRBV7-9 with TRBJ2-7, with a tentative D call TRBD2 (5 bases). Trimming cost V 0 bases and J 5 bases, with 11 bases left between them. The germline CDR1 and CDR2 sequences are SEHNR and FQNEAQ (reference sequence). The CDR3 is 14 amino acids.

This clone has only one observation. This chain links TRBV9 with TRBJ2-1; TRBD2 might be the D (7 bases). The germline CDR1 and CDR2 sequences are SGDLS and YYNGEE. V was clipped by 6 bases and J by 4 bases, with 20 bases between them. The CDR3 has 16 amino acids. CDR3 protein: CASIKGAGAAYNEQFF. CDR3 DNA sequence: TGTGCCAGCATTAAGGGCGCGGGGGCCGCATACAATGAGCAGTTCTTC.

V gene TRBV29-1 combines with J gene TRBJ2-1; TRBD1 aligns across 11 bases. Germline trimming cut 1 base from V and 6 bases from J; bases unmatched to any gene: 5. The CDR3 sequence is 15 residues long. Per germline, CDR1 SQVTM and CDR2 ANQGSEA. CDR3 amino acids: CSVEVSDRGPNEQFF. Written as DNA, the CDR3 is TGCAGCGTTGAAGTATCGGACAGGGGGCCCAATGAGCAGTTCTTC.

J is TRBJ2-1 and V is TRBV2; 9 nucleotides agree with TRBD1. CDR1 is SNHLY and CDR2 is FYNNEI in the germline V gene. Trimming took 8 bases from V and 7 from J; bases not matched to a gene: 9. The CDR3 extends over 14 amino acids. CDR3: CASAEDRGYNEQFF. The CDR3 nucleotides read TGTGCCAGCGCCGAGGACAGGGGTTATAATGAGCAGTTCTTC.

The chain recombines TRBV30 with TRBJ2-1; 12 nucleotides agree with TRBD2. In germline, CDR1 is GTSNPN, CDR2 SVGIG (reference sequence). Germline trimming cut 0 bases from V and 8 bases from J; bases unmatched to any gene: 5. This CDR3 comprises 15 residues. As DNA, the CDR3 is TGTGCCTGGAGTGTTCTAGCGGGAGGGCCAGATGAGCAGTTCTTC. It is translated as CAWSVLAGGPDEQFF.

V and J are TRBV5-6 and TRBJ2-7; TRBD2 matches 8 bases. The germline V gene has CDR1 SGHDT and CDR2 YYEEEE. V shed 4 bases and J 5 bases; nucleotides not matched to a gene: 8. The CDR3 loop spans 14 amino acids. The chain's CDR3 is CASSARGGPNEQYF. For the CDR3, the DNA is TGTGCCAGCAGCGCACGCGGGGGGCCAAACGAGCAGTACTTC. Supplemented by reference TRBV5-6 and TRBJ2-7, the full variable domain reads DAGVTQSPTHLIKTRGQQVTLRCSPKSGHDTVSWYQQALGQGPQFIFQYYEEEERQRGNFPDRFSGHQFPNYSSELNVNALLLGDSALYLCASSARGGPNEQYFGPGTRLTVT.

The V and J genes are TRBV7-3 and TRBJ2-5, with TRBD1 matching 10 bases. Germline CDR1 and CDR2: SGHTA and FQGTGA. The CDR3 covers 16 residues. Trimming took 7 bases from V and 3 from J; bases not matched to a gene: 11. CDR3 in DNA: TGTGCCAGCACCCCCCGCGGGACAGGGGTAAAAGAGACCCAGTACTTC. This gives the protein CASTPRGTGVKETQYF.

This clone was recorded a few times. The J gene is TRBJ1-2, the V gene TRBV5-1; TRBD1 matches at 8 bases. Trimming took 2 bases from V and 2 from J; bases not matched to a gene: 2. CDR1 SGHRS and CDR2 YFSETQ come from the germline V gene. The length of the CDR3 is 14 residues. The CDR3 sequence is CASSFGQGNYGYTF. The CDR3 DNA follows: TGCGCCAGCAGCTTTGGACAGGGCAACTATGGCTACACCTTC.

This chain connects TRBV20-1 to TRBJ2-1, with D possibly being TRBD2 (6 bases). Germline V lookup: CDR1 DFQATT, CDR2 SNEGSKA (reference sequence). The CDR3 totals 11 residues. V was trimmed by 6 bases and J by 10 bases, leaving 13 bases between them. The CDR3 nucleotides are TGCAGTGCCGGGACTTCCTTGGAGCAGTTCTTC. Its protein is CSAGTSLEQFF.

The V and J genes are TRBV6-5 and TRBJ1-5, with D perhaps TRBD1 (5 bases). CDR3 length equals 15 residues. Trimming stripped 4 bases from V and 5 bases from J, with 15 bases between. In germline, CDR1 is MNHEY, CDR2 SVGAGI. Here the CDR3 DNA reads TGTGCCAGCAGTTCCGTCGGGGGAGTGCATCAGCCCCAGCATTTT. Protein product: CASSSVGGVHQPQHF.

The V and J genes are TRBV9 and TRBJ2-5; 9 positions match TRBD2. This CDR3 has 15 residues. Germline-derived CDR1 and CDR2 are SGDLS and YYNGEE. Unmatched junction bases numbered 9, after V lost 4 bases and J lost 5 bases. In nucleotides, the CDR3 is TGTGCCAGCAGCCCCCTAGGCGGGAGGGCGGAGACCCAGTACTTC. As protein: CASSPLGGRAETQYF.

The V call is TRBV6-1, the J call TRBJ1-2; perhaps TRBD1 as D (5 bases). The CDR3 sequence is 14 residues long. CDR1 is MNHNS, CDR2 SASEGT, per germline. V lost 8 bases, J lost 2 bases, and 15 bases lay in between. The CDR3 spells CASAGLGTNYGYTF. CDR3 DNA: TGTGCCAGCGCAGGACTAGGGACGAACTATGGCTACACCTTC.

The chain couples TRBV29-1 to TRBJ1-4; 11 positions agree with TRBD1. V dropped 7 bases and J dropped 7; count of bases not matched to a gene: 2. CDR3 length equals 12 residues. Germline CDR1 is SQVTM and CDR2 is ANQGSEA. CDR3 in DNA: TGCAGCGGGGGGACAGGGGGTGAAAAACTGTTTTTT. It yields the protein CSGGTGGEKLFF.

The rearrangement joins TRBV5-4 to TRBJ1-2; no reliable D call. This CDR3 comprises 13 residues. V was shortened by 5 bases and J by 0 bases, with 8 bases between the two germline ends. Germline CDR1 SGHNT, CDR2 YYREEE (reference sequence). As DNA, the CDR3 is TGTGCCAGCAGAATCGAGGCTAACTATGGCTACACCTTC. Translated: CASRIEANYGYTF.

V gene TRBV6-6 combines with J gene TRBJ1-5, with D possibly matching TRBD1 (6 bases). The germline V gene has CDR1 MNHNY and CDR2 SVGAGI (reference sequence). The V gene lost 2 bases and the J gene lost 0 bases, with 11 bases spanning the gap. This CDR3 region has 16 residues. Here the CDR3 DNA reads TGTGCCAGCAGTTACCCCGACAGGTATAGCAATCAGCCCCAGCATTTT. It yields the protein CASSYPDRYSNQPQHF.

The V gene is TRBV6-5, the J gene TRBJ1-6; unclear D gene. This CDR3 has 12 residues. Trimming pared 6 bases from V and 6 bases from J, leaving 6 bases between. Looked up from germline, CDR1 is MNHEY and CDR2 is SVGAGI. The chain's CDR3 is CASSRSNSPLHF. CDR3 bases: TGTGCCAGCAGCCGTTCTAATTCACCCCTCCACTTT.